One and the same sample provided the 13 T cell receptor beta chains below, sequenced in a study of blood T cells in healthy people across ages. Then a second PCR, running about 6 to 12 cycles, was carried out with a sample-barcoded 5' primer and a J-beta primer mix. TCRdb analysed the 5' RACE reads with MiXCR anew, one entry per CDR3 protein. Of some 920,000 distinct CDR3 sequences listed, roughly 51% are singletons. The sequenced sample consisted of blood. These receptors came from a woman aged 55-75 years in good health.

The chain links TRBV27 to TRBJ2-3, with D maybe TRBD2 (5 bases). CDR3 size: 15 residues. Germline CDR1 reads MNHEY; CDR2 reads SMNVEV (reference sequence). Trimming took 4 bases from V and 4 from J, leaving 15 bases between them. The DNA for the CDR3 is TGTGCCAGCAGTTGGAACGGGAAACCGGCAGATACGCAGTATTTT. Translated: CASSWNGKPADTQYF.

The CDR3 region has the DNA TGCAGCGTTGCGGACCCCCGAGGCTACACCTTC. It encodes CSVADPRGYTF. The genes are TRBV29-1 and TRBJ1-2, with D hard to call. This CDR3 comprises 11 residues. Germline assignment: CDR1 SQVTM and CDR2 ANQGSEA. Trimming stripped 4 bases from V and 8 bases from J, with 11 bases between.

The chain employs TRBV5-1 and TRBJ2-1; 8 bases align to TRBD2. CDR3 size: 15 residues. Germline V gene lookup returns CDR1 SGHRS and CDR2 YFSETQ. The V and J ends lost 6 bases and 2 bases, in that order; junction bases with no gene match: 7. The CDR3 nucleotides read TGCGCCAGCACAGGCAGCGGGAGCCCCTACAATGAGCAGTTCTTC. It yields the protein CASTGSGSPYNEQFF. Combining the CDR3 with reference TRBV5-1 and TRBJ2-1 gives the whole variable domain KAGVTQTPRYLIKTRGQQVTLSCSPISGHRSVSWYQQTPGQGLQFLFEYFSETQRNKGNFPGRFSGRQFSNSRSEMNVSTLELGDSALYLCASTGSGSPYNEQFFGPGTRLTVL.

The CDR3 loop is CASSLVLADNEQFF. CDR3 nucleotide sequence: TGCGCCAGCAGCTTGGTACTAGCAGACAATGAGCAGTTCTTC. This chain links TRBV5-1 with TRBJ2-1; possibly TRBD2 for D (6 bases). Trimming left V 0 bases short and J 5 bases short, with 9 bases between. The CDR3 is 14 residues long. Germline CDR1 is SGHRS and CDR2 is YFSETQ.

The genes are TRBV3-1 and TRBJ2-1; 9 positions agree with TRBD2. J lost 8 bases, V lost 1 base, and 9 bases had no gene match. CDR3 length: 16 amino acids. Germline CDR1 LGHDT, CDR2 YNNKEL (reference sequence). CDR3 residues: CASSQAGLAIWDEQFF. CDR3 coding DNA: TGTGCCAGCAGCCAAGCAGGACTAGCGATTTGGGATGAGCAGTTCTTC.

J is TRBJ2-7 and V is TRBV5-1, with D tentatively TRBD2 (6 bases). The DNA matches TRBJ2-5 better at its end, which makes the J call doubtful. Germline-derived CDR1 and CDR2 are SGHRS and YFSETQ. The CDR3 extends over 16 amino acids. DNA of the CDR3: TGCGCCAGCAGGGACTGGTCGGGAGTTGGGGAAGAGACCCAGTACTTC. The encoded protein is CASRDWSGVGEETQYF.

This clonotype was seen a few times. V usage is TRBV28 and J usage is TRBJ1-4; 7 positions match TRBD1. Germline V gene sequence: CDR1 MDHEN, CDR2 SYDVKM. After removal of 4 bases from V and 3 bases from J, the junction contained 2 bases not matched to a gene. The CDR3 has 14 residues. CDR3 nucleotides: TGTGCCAGCAGTTCGACAGGGCCTAATGAAAAACTGTTTTTT. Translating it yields CASSSTGPNEKLFF.

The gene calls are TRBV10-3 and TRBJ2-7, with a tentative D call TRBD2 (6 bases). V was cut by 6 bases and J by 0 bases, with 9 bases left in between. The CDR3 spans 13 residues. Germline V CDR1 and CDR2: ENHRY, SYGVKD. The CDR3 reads CAISSRDSYEQYF. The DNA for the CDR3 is TGTGCCATCAGCTCGCGGGACTCCTACGAGCAGTACTTC.

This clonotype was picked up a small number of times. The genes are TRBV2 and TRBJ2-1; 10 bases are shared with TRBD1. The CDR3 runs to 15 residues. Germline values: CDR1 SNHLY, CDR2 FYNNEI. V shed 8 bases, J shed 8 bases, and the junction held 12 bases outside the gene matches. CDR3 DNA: TGTGCCAGCCGGGGCGGGACAGGGGCACGGGATGAGCAGTTCTTC. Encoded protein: CASRGGTGARDEQFF. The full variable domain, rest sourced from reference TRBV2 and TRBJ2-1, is EPEVTQTPSHQVTQMGQEVILRCVPISNHLYFYWYRQILGQKVEFLVSFYNNEISEKSEIFDDQFSVERPDGSNFTLKIRSTKLEDSAMYFCASRGGTGARDEQFFGPGTRLTVL.

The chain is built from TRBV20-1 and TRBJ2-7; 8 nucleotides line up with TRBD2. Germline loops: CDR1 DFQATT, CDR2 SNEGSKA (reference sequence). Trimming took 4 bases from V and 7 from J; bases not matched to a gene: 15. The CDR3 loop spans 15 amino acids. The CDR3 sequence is CSAMPLTRGLEEQYF. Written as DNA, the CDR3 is TGCAGTGCTATGCCCCTGACAAGGGGACTAGAGGAGCAGTACTTC.

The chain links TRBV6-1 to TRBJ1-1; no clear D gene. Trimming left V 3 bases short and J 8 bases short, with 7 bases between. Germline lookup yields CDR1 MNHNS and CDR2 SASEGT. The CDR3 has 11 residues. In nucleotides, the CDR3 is TGTGCCAGCAGTGATAGCTCCGAAGCTTTCTTT. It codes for CASSDSSEAFF.

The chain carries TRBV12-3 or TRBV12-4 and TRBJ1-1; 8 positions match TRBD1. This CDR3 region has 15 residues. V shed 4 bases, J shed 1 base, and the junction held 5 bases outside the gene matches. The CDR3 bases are TGTGCCAGCAGTTCCTCCGGGACAGGGAACACTGAAGCTTTCTTT. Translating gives CASSSSGTGNTEAFF.

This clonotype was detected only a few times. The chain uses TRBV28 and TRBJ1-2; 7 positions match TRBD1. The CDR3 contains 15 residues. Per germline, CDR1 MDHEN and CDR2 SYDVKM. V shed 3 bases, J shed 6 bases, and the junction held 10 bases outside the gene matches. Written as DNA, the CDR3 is TGTGCCAGCAGTTTCGCCCCGACAGGGCTCGATGGCTACACCTTC. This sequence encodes CASSFAPTGLDGYTF.